The 32 T cell receptor beta chains reported below all come from one sample, sequenced in a study of T cell responses to AZD1222 COVID-19 vaccine. The protocol was immunoSEQ multiplex PCR, while the TCRdb copy is restricted to in-frame clones and leaves out a portion. The table lists 100,000 to 150,000 clones, approximately 94% of them singletons. Sequenced here: peripheral blood, sampled 28 days after the second AZD1222 dose. All receptors derive from an adult who received the AZD1222 COVID-19 vaccine.

The chain joins TRBV12-3 or TRBV12-4 to TRBJ2-2; D unresolved. The CDR3 is 12 residues long. The V gene lost 7 bases and the J gene lost 1 base, with 4 bases spanning the gap. In nucleotides, the CDR3 is TGTGCCAGCAACAGGAACACCGGGGAGCTGTTTTTT. As protein: CASNRNTGELFF.

V is TRBV7-9 and J is TRBJ2-1; D remains unclear. Trimming pared 5 bases from V and 5 bases from J, leaving 22 bases between. The V gene's germline CDR1 is SEHNR and CDR2 FQNEAQ (reference sequence). The CDR3 has 17 residues. The CDR3 nucleotides are TGTGCCAGCAGCCAATCACAGCTCAGTGACGGCAACAATGAGCAGTTCTTC. It yields the protein CASSQSQLSDGNNEQFF.

The rearrangement joins TRBV5-6 to TRBJ1-1; 9 bases match TRBD1. V shed 4 bases, J shed 4 bases, and the junction held 8 bases outside the gene matches. Germline CDR1 is SGHDT and CDR2 is YYEEEE. The CDR3 totals 15 residues. The CDR3 sequence is CASSLTGGRGTEAFF. The CDR3 region has the DNA TGTGCCAGCAGCCTCACAGGGGGCAGGGGCACTGAAGCTTTCTTT. Full variable domain (outside the CDR3, taken from reference TRBV5-6 and TRBJ1-1): DAGVTQSPTHLIKTRGQQVTLRCSPKSGHDTVSWYQQALGQGPQFIFQYYEEEERQRGNFPDRFSGHQFPNYSSELNVNALLLGDSALYLCASSLTGGRGTEAFFGQGTRLTVV.

This sequence joins TRBV9 and TRBJ1-2; D gene unclear. The germline CDR1 and CDR2 sequences are SGDLS and YYNGEE. This CDR3 has 16 amino acids. The germline V and J ends were trimmed by 4 bases and 4 bases, with 20 bases remaining between them. The CDR3: CASSPRITDFTYGYTF. The CDR3 coding sequence is TGTGCCAGCAGCCCTCGCATAACGGATTTTACCTATGGCTACACCTTC.

The chain combines TRBV11-2 with TRBJ2-4; the D is unclear. Trimming removed 0 bases at V and 0 bases at J, with 6 bases between. CDR1 and CDR2 (germline): SGHAT, FQNNGV. This CDR3 contains 15 residues. The CDR3 region is CASSLERIAKNIQYF. The CDR3 nucleotides read TGTGCCAGCAGCTTAGAACGAATAGCCAAAAACATTCAGTACTTC.

J is TRBJ2-3 and V is TRBV7-3; no definite D call. This CDR3 is built from 13 residues. CDR1 and CDR2 (germline): SGHTA, FQGTGA. Between the trimmed V and J ends, which lost 8 bases and 3 bases, there was a span of 12 bases. The CDR3: CASSRVGTDTQYF. The CDR3 DNA reads as TGTGCCAGCTCCCGGGTCGGAACAGATACGCAGTATTTT.

The chain combines TRBV29-1 with TRBJ1-1, with D unresolved. V was pared by 4 bases and J by 1 base, with 7 bases between. This CDR3 is 12 amino acids long. Germline CDR1 and CDR2: SQVTM and ANQGSEA. DNA of the CDR3: TGCAGCGTTGGTGGACCGAACACTGAAGCTTTCTTT. Translating gives CSVGGPNTEAFF.

V and J are TRBV13 and TRBJ2-1; the D gene could be TRBD1 or TRBD2 (5 bases each). This CDR3 is built from 14 residues. The germline gives CDR1 PRHDT, CDR2 FYEKMQ (reference sequence). Trimming stripped 5 bases from V and 3 bases from J, with 11 bases between. The CDR3 is CASSPGTGYNEQFF. The CDR3 DNA sequence: TGTGCCAGCAGCCCAGGGACGGGCTACAATGAGCAGTTCTTC.

The rearrangement uses TRBV5-1 and TRBJ1-2; TRBD1 agrees at 10 bases. Germline trimming cut 4 bases from V and 4 bases from J; bases unmatched to any gene: 10. Germline V gene lookup returns CDR1 SGHRS and CDR2 YFSETQ. The CDR3 sequence is 16 residues long. CDR3: CASSPGQGVDFYGYTF. The DNA of the CDR3 is TGCGCCAGCAGCCCCGGACAGGGGGTAGACTTCTATGGCTACACCTTC.

The chain employs TRBV5-4 and TRBJ2-3, with D possibly called TRBD1 or TRBD2 (5 bases each). Per germline, CDR1 SGHNT and CDR2 YYREEE (reference sequence). The V and J ends lost 1 base and 3 bases respectively, with 15 bases between them. This CDR3 has 16 amino acids. DNA for the CDR3: TGTGCCAGCAGCTTGTTCCGGGACCTCCTTACAGATACGCAGTATTTT. Its translation: CASSLFRDLLTDTQYF.

This clone has a handful of counts. V gene TRBV2 combines with J gene TRBJ2-7; D is ambiguous. CDR3 length equals 11 residues. CDR1 and CDR2 from the germline V gene are SNHLY and FYNNEI. V lost 4 bases to trimming and J lost 4 bases, with 5 bases between them. CDR3 sequence: CASSGRYEQYF. The CDR3 DNA reads TGTGCCAGCAGTGGTCGGTACGAGCAGTACTTC.

This clone occurred once. The V and J genes are TRBV6-2 or TRBV6-3 and TRBJ2-1; 7 bases are shared with TRBD2. Unmatched junction bases numbered 19, after V lost 5 bases and J lost 0 bases. The CDR3 consists of 20 residues. Germline CDR1 MNHEY, CDR2 SVGEGT. The chain's CDR3 is CASSPAIVRLADTSYNEQFF. The CDR3 nucleotides are TGTGCCAGCAGTCCCGCCATTGTACGGCTAGCGGATACCTCCTACAATGAGCAGTTCTTC.

The chain employs TRBV7-2 and TRBJ2-7, with TRBD1 matching 10 bases. CDR1 SGHTA and CDR2 FQGNSA come from the germline V gene. V was clipped by 4 bases and J by 2 bases; unmatched bases: 2. There are 14 residues in the CDR3. The CDR3 region is CASSWGTGAYEQYF. In nucleotides, the CDR3 is TGTGCCAGCAGCTGGGGGACAGGGGCCTACGAGCAGTACTTC.

This chain connects TRBV7-9 to TRBJ2-1; TRBD2 aligns across 7 bases. The trim removed 5 bases at V and 10 bases at J, leaving 8 bases unmatched. CDR1 and CDR2 (germline): SEHNR, FQNEAQ (reference sequence). The CDR3 is 13 amino acids. The CDR3 nucleotides read TGTGCCAGCAGCCCTCGGACTAGTTGGGAGCAGTTCTTC. This gives the protein CASSPRTSWEQFF.

The genes are TRBV19 and TRBJ1-4; D is unresolved. This CDR3 comprises 16 residues. Trimming took off 3 bases at V and 7 bases at J, with 18 bases between the two ends. Per the germline V gene, CDR1 is LNHDA and CDR2 is SQIVND (reference sequence). As DNA, the CDR3 is TGTGCCAGTAGTATGACCCCTCGGGGAGATAGTGAAAAACTGTTTTTT. Residues: CASSMTPRGDSEKLFF.

The chain has TRBV7-9 and TRBJ1-2; D gene ambiguous. The CDR3 runs 17 residues. Germline V CDR1 and CDR2: SEHNR, FQNEAQ (reference sequence). V was clipped by 5 bases and J by 0 bases, with 19 bases between them. In nucleotides, the CDR3 is TGTGCCAGCAGCCCCAGAGGTGGAACCTCCGCTAACTATGGCTACACCTTC. Translation: CASSPRGGTSANYGYTF. Looking up the rest from reference TRBV7-9 and TRBJ1-2 gives the full variable domain: DTGVSQNPRHKITKRGQNVTFRCDPISEHNRLYWYRQTLGQGPEFLTYFQNEAQLEKSRLLSDRFSAERPKGSFSTLEIQRTEQGDSAMYLCASSPRGGTSANYGYTFGSGTRLTVV.

This clone was found once. Written as DNA, the CDR3 is TGTGCCAGCAGCTTAGGGGGACGGAGCGGAAGGGCAATTACAGGGCAGTACTTC. Amino acid sequence: CASSLGGRSGRAITGQYF. The chain couples TRBV7-8 to TRBJ2-7; D possibly matches TRBD1 or TRBD2 (5 bases each). V was cut by 1 base and J by 9 bases, with 28 bases left in between. The germline gives CDR1 SGHVS, CDR2 FQNEAQ. This CDR3 is 18 amino acids long.

J is TRBJ1-2 and V is TRBV29-1; 7 nucleotides align to TRBD1. CDR1 and CDR2 from the germline V gene are SQVTM and ANQGSEA. V gave up 7 bases and J gave up 8 bases; unmatched junction bases: 10. CDR3 size: 12 residues. CDR3 coding DNA: TGCAGCGCGAGGGGGACAGCCCTCGGCTACACCTTC. The encoded protein is CSARGTALGYTF.

J is TRBJ1-6 and V is TRBV25-1, with D maybe TRBD1 (5 bases). The CDR3 covers 15 residues. The germline gives CDR1 MGHDK, CDR2 SYGVNS. The V and J ends lost 7 bases and 2 bases respectively, with 12 bases between them. The CDR3 is CASILRDPYNSPLHF. The CDR3, as DNA: TGTGCCAGCATCCTCAGGGATCCCTATAATTCACCCCTCCACTTT.

The V and J genes are TRBV6-6 and TRBJ1-1; 7 nucleotides agree with TRBD1. Germline CDR1 reads MNHNY; CDR2 reads SVGAGI (reference sequence). With V trimmed by 5 bases and J by 8 bases, 14 bases remained unmatched. The CDR3 has 15 amino acids. DNA of the CDR3: TGTGCCAGCAGTGTGGAGCCCGGGACAGAGGAGGAAGCTTTCTTT. This gives the protein CASSVEPGTEEEAFF.

The sample holds one count of this clone. V usage is TRBV10-3 and J usage is TRBJ2-3, with a possible D match to TRBD1 (5 bases). CDR3 length equals 16 residues. The ends were cut back, 0 bases at V and 3 bases at J, with 13 bases in the middle. Germline CDR1 ENHRY, CDR2 SYGVKD. CDR3 amino acids: CAISESTVAGTDTQYF. The CDR3 DNA reads TGTGCCATCAGTGAGTCGACGGTAGCAGGGACAGATACGCAGTATTTT.

With respect to this clone: Other DNA sequences in the sample encode the same CDR3. This chain connects TRBV7-2 to TRBJ2-7; the D is unclear. Germline V gene lookup returns CDR1 SGHTA and CDR2 FQGNSA. V lost 1 base, J lost 0 bases, and 4 bases lay in between. The CDR3 is 13 amino acids. DNA of the CDR3: TGTGCCAGCAGCTTAGGGGACTCCTACGAGCAGTACTTC. Translation gives CASSLGDSYEQYF.

The chain employs TRBV9 and TRBJ1-1; weak D call: TRBD1 (6 bases). With 3 bases removed from V and 1 base from J, the gap between germline ends came to 22 bases. The germline CDR1 and CDR2 sequences are SGDLS and YYNGEE. This CDR3 region has 18 residues. In nucleotides, the CDR3 is TGTGCCAGCAGCGCTCTCGGGGGGCCTGCTCAACAGAACACTGAAGCTTTCTTT. Translating gives CASSALGGPAQQNTEAFF.

This CDR3 reads CASILESARQGAGQPQHF. CDR3 bases: TGCGCCAGCATCCTCGAGAGCGCCAGACAGGGGGCTGGACAGCCCCAGCATTTT. The gene calls are TRBV23-1 and TRBJ1-5; TRBD1 matches at 10 bases. TRBV23-1 counts as an open reading frame of uncertain function. The V gene end was trimmed by 7 bases and the J gene end by 7 bases; junction bases not matched to a gene: 19. CDR3 size: 18 residues.

The genes are TRBV5-1 and TRBJ2-7, with D maybe TRBD1 (6 bases). Between the trimmed V and J ends, which lost 5 bases and 0 bases, there was a span of 12 bases. The CDR3 loop spans 14 amino acids. The germline V gene encodes CDR1 SGHRS and CDR2 YFSETQ. The CDR3 DNA reads as TGCGCCAGCAGTTTCGGACAGACCTCCTACGAGCAGTACTTC. Translated, it gives CASSFGQTSYEQYF.

The V gene is TRBV5-1, the J gene TRBJ1-3; D gene ambiguous. Germline V gene sequence: CDR1 SGHRS, CDR2 YFSETQ. The CDR3 extends over 16 amino acids. The V and J ends lost 0 bases and 3 bases respectively, with 13 bases between them. CDR3 protein: CASSLALADYGNTIYF. The CDR3 DNA reads as TGCGCCAGCAGCTTGGCCCTTGCGGATTATGGAAACACCATATATTTT.

V gene TRBV3-1 (or the pseudogene TRBV3-2) combines with J gene TRBJ1-3, with D possibly TRBD1 on 5 matching bases. Trimming cost V 1 base and J 0 bases, with 10 bases left between them. Germline CDR1 is LGHDT and CDR2 is YNNKEL (reference sequence). CDR3 size: 16 residues. The CDR3 sequence: CASSQGRGYSGNTIYF. The DNA of the CDR3 is TGTGCCAGCAGCCAAGGGCGGGGGTACTCTGGAAACACCATATATTTT.

V and J are TRBV4-1 and TRBJ2-7, with D perhaps TRBD2 (6 bases). CDR1 MGHRA and CDR2 YSYEKL come from the germline V gene. Trimming stripped 0 bases from V and 3 bases from J, with 9 bases between. The CDR3 is made up of 14 amino acids. The chain's CDR3 is CASSQDGGDYEQYF. The CDR3 DNA sequence: TGCGCCAGCAGCCAAGATGGAGGGGACTACGAGCAGTACTTC.

The V gene is TRBV6-5, the J gene TRBJ1-5; D may be TRBD1 (5 bases). The CDR3 sequence is 14 residues long. Looked up from germline, CDR1 is MNHEY and CDR2 is SVGAGI. Trimming stripped 2 bases from V and 11 bases from J, with 16 bases between. The CDR3 DNA sequence: TGTGCCAGCAGTTACGGGGCGGATCCTTCGGCCCAGCATTTT. This codes for CASSYGADPSAQHF.

This chain uses TRBV7-2 with TRBJ1-6; TRBD1 agrees at 8 bases. The CDR3 length is 15 residues. V dropped 5 bases and J dropped 9; count of bases not matched to a gene: 9. Per the germline V gene, CDR1 is SGHTA and CDR2 is FQGNSA. CDR3 sequence (DNA): TGTGCCAGCAGCGCCCGGACAGGGAGTGGTTCACCCCTCCACTTT. As protein: CASSARTGSGSPLHF. The full variable domain, its missing parts supplied by reference TRBV7-2 and TRBJ1-6, is GAGVSQSPSNKVTEKGKDVELRCDPISGHTALYWYRQSLGQGLEFLIYFQGNSAPDKSGLPSDRFSAERTGGSVSTLTIQRTQQEDSAVYLCASSARTGSGSPLHFGNGTRLTVT.

J is TRBJ2-1 and V is TRBV18, with TRBD2 matching over 9 bases. The V segment lost 1 base and the J segment 7 bases; nucleotides outside the gene matches: 5. The length of the CDR3 is 15 residues. Germline assignment: CDR1 KGHSH and CDR2 LQKENI. The CDR3 loop reads CASSPLSSGANEQFF. CDR3 bases: TGTGCCAGCTCACCACTCTCTAGCGGGGCTAATGAGCAGTTCTTC.

In its sample, this clone was seen once. This chain joins TRBV27 and TRBJ1-6; 7 bases align to TRBD1. This CDR3 comprises 14 residues. CDR1 is MNHEY and CDR2 is SMNVEV in the germline V gene (reference sequence). With V trimmed by 2 bases and J by 9 bases, 4 bases remained unmatched. CDR3 coding DNA: TGTGCCAGCAGTTTACGGGACAGTTCTTCACCCCTCCACTTT. Translation: CASSLRDSSSPLHF.